The T cell receptor (beta chain) under discussion was sequenced for a study of T cells in Graves' hyperthyroidism and ophthalmopathy. Study-level findings and limits: Blood also showed most of the thyroid clonotypes that were expanded above 0.001. Ophthalmopathy stood apart from stable hyperthyroidism in a 13 V-J model.

Patients aged 18 to 65 had newly diagnosed hyperthyroidism of under 2 months' duration. From around 11 ml of fresh peripheral blood, PBMCs were isolated. This clonotype was recorded many times. No antigen is known for it. Authors of the study amplified TCR beta CDR3 regions from RNA transcripts. Researchers ran a first-round RT-PCR on the TCR CDR3 using the HTBI primer set. TCRdb re-derived calls from the multiplex PCR reads in MiXCR, one entry per CDR3 protein. The sample includes around 520,000 distinct CDR3 sequences, 13% to 15% of them seen just once. The CDR3 spans 15 residues. Germline V gene lookup returns CDR1 LGHDT and CDR2 YNNKEL (reference sequence). Losses at the gene ends were 1 base for V and 4 bases for J; bases not matched to a gene: 6.

V gene TRBV3-1 combines with J gene TRBJ1-1, with 7 bases fitting TRBD1. The sequence was obtained from a woman under 30 with Graves' hyperthyroidism. The sequenced sample was blood. CDR3 DNA: TGTGCCAGCAGCCAAGCGCCAGGGGGGGGCACTGAAGCTTTCTTT. Residues: CASSQAPGGGTEAFF.